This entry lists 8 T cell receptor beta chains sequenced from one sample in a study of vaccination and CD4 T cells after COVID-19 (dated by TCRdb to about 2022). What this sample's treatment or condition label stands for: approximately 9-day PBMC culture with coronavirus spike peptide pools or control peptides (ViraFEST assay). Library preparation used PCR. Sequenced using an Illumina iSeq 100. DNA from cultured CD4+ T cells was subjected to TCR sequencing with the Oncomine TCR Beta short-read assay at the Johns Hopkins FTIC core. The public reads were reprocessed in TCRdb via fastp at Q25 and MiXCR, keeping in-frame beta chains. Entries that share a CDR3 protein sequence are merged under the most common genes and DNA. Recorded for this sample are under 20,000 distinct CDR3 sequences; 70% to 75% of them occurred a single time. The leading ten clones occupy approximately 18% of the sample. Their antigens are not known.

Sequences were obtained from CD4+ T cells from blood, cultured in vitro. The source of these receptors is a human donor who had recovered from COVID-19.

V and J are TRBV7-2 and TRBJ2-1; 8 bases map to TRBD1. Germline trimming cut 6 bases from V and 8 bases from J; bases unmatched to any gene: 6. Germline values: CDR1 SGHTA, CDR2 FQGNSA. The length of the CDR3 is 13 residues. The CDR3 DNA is TGTGCCAGCAGTGTCGACAGGGGCGATGAGCAGTTCTTC. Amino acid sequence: CASSVDRGDEQFF. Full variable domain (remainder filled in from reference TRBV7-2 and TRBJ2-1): GAGVSQSPSNKVTEKGKDVELRCDPISGHTALYWYRQSLGQGLEFLIYFQGNSAPDKSGLPSDRFSAERTGGSVSTLTIQRTQQEDSAVYLCASSVDRGDEQFFGPGTRLTVL.

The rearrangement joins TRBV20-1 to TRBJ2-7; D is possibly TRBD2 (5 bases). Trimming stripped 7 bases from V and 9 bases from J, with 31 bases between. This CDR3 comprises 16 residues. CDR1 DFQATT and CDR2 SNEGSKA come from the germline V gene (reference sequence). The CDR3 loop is CSVPSKRAQQTGGQYF. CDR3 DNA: TGCAGTGTACCCTCCAAACGGGCCCAGCAGACTGGAGGGCAGTACTTC.

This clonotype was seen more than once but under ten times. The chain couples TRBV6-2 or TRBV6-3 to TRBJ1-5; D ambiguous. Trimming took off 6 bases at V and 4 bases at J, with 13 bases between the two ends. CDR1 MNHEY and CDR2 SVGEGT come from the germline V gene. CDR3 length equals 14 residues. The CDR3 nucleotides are TGTGCCAGCAGCCGGCGACACCCTAATCAGCCCCAGCATTTT. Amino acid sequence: CASSRRHPNQPQHF.

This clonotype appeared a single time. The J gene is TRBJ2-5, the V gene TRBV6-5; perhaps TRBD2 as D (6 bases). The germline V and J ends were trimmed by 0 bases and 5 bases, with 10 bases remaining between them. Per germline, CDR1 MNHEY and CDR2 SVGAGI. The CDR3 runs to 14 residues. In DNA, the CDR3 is TGTGCCAGCAGTTACTCTGGGGGGAGTGAGACCCAGTACTTC. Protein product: CASSYSGGSETQYF.

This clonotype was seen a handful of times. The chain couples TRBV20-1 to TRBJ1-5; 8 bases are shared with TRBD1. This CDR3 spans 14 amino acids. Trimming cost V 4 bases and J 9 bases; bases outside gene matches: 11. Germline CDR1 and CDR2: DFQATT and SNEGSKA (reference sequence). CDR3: CSATPRTGHRPQHF. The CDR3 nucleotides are TGCAGTGCTACCCCCCGGACAGGGCATCGGCCCCAGCATTTT.

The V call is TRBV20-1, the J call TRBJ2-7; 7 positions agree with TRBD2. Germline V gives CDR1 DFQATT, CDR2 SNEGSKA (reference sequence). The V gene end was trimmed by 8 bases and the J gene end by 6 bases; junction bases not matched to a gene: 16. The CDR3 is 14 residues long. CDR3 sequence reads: CSPPGREKPSEQYF. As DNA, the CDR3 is TGCAGTCCCCCGGGGCGGGAGAAACCCAGCGAGCAGTACTTC.

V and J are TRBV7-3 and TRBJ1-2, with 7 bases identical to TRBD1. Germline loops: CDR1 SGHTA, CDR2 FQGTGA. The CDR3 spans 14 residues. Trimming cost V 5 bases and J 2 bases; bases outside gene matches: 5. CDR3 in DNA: TGTGCCAGCAGCCTCCAGGGGGGAAACTATGGCTACACCTTC. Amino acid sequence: CASSLQGGNYGYTF.

The CDR3 protein is CASTPRGRDSGNTIYF. DNA of the CDR3: TGTGCCAGCACCCCCCGGGGCAGAGACTCTGGAAACACCATATATTTT. The rearrangement joins TRBV6-1 to TRBJ1-3; TRBD1 is a possible D gene (5 bases). Per the germline V gene, CDR1 is MNHNS and CDR2 is SASEGT. The ends were cut back, 7 bases at V and 0 bases at J, with 16 bases in the middle. The CDR3 totals 16 residues.